Sequencing of this TCR beta chain was carried out in a study of Graves' ophthalmopathy and Graves' hyperthyroidism. Study-wide points: Blood shared most expanded thyroid clonotypes above 0.001 frequency. With around 88% sensitivity and roughly 77% specificity, a 13-signature model separated ophthalmopathy from stable hyperthyroidism.

This CDR3 spans 15 amino acids. V lost 4 bases and J lost 5, with 15 bases in between. Scientists amplified the TCR beta CDR3 regions from RNA transcripts. Scientists carried out first-round RT-PCR using HTBI primers and then a second-round multiplex PCR. TCRdb re-derived calls from the multiplex PCR reads in MiXCR, one entry per CDR3 protein. The data show a few hundred thousand distinct CDR3 sequences, around 21% seen once. This clonotype was seen many times. Its antigen is currently unknown. The V call is TRBV12-3 or TRBV12-4, the J call TRBJ2-4; weak D call: TRBD1 (6 bases). Source material: peripheral blood. The TCR was taken from a woman aged 18-29 years with stable Graves' hyperthyroidism. DNA for the CDR3: TGTGCCAGCAGTTCAAACAGGGTCTCGGAAAACATTCAGTACTTC. Its protein is CASSSNRVSENIQYF.